The 7 T cell receptor beta chains presented below share a single source sample, sequenced in a study of CD8 T cells in Susac syndrome. Random hexamers were used to reverse transcribe roughly 0.45 to 1 ug of RNA. From the immunoSEQ multiplex PCR reads, TCRdb called clonotypes with MiXCR, one entry per CDR3 protein. The sample has around 100,000 distinct CDR3 sequences; about 96% are singletons. Sequencing was performed on CD8+ T cells from PBMCs. The receptors come from a human donor with Susac syndrome.

The chain links TRBV3-1 to TRBJ2-1, with 14 positions matching TRBD2. This CDR3 spans 18 amino acids. With V trimmed by 7 bases and J by 5 bases, 13 bases remained unmatched. CDR1 is LGHDT and CDR2 is YNNKEL in the germline V gene (reference sequence). The CDR3 reads CASTPGLAGVGRNNEQFF. The DNA for the CDR3 is TGTGCCAGCACCCCGGGACTAGCGGGAGTTGGGCGGAACAATGAGCAGTTCTTC.

The V and J genes are TRBV20-1 and TRBJ2-7; D gene uncertain. The germline V gene has CDR1 DFQATT and CDR2 SNEGSKA (reference sequence). The CDR3 is 14 residues long. V was trimmed by 3 bases and J by 2 bases, leaving 14 bases between them. The CDR3 sequence: CSASSLGVAYEQYF. CDR3 nucleotides: TGCAGTGCTAGCTCCCTTGGCGTGGCCTACGAGCAGTACTTC.

This clonotype was picked up one time. The rearrangement uses TRBV24-1 and TRBJ1-4, with D possibly matching TRBD1 (6 bases). V was clipped by 4 bases and J by 8 bases, with 16 bases between them. Germline V gives CDR1 KGHDR, CDR2 SFDVKD. CDR3 length: 15 residues. The CDR3 sequence is CATSELQGNSEKLFF. CDR3 bases: TGTGCCACCAGTGAGTTACAGGGTAACTCGGAAAAACTGTTTTTT.

The chain employs TRBV5-1 and TRBJ2-7, with TRBD2 identical over 7 bases. This CDR3 has 15 amino acids. CDR1 SGHRS and CDR2 YFSETQ come from the germline V gene. V was pared by 4 bases and J by 2 bases, with 9 bases of the junction left unmatched. The CDR3 is CASSPSGGSAYEQYF. The CDR3, as DNA: TGCGCCAGCAGCCCTAGCGGAGGGAGCGCCTACGAGCAGTACTTC.

V usage is TRBV7-9 and J usage is TRBJ2-5, with 10 nucleotides matching TRBD1. With V trimmed by 4 bases and J by 5 bases, 10 bases remained unmatched. The CDR3 loop spans 16 amino acids. CDR1 and CDR2 from the germline V gene are SEHNR and FQNEAQ (reference sequence). The CDR3 loop reads CASSSSWGQGQETQYF. DNA for the CDR3: TGTGCCAGCAGCTCTAGCTGGGGACAGGGGCAGGAGACCCAGTACTTC.

The J gene is TRBJ2-1, the V gene TRBV5-6; a weak D match, TRBD2 (7 bases). The ends were cut back, 7 bases at V and 4 bases at J, with 15 bases in the middle. This CDR3 spans 14 amino acids. Germline V gene sequence: CDR1 SGHDT, CDR2 YYEEEE. The CDR3: CASAQGRGYNEQFF. CDR3 bases: TGTGCCAGCGCCCAGGGGCGGGGGTACAATGAGCAGTTCTTC.

The rearrangement joins TRBV19 to TRBJ2-1; D gene uncertain. CDR1 and CDR2 from the germline V gene are LNHDA and SQIVND (reference sequence). This CDR3 has 13 amino acids. V was trimmed by 2 bases and J by 3 bases, leaving 5 bases between them. The CDR3 is CASSIQLYNEQFF. CDR3 in DNA: TGTGCCAGTAGTATACAGCTCTACAATGAGCAGTTCTTC.